This record covers a single TCR beta chain. Its antigen remains unidentified. Sequencing was performed with immunoSEQ multiplex PCR; in TCRdb, only in-frame clones are kept and a portion is missing. The table includes around 78,000 clones, around 89% detected once. Time point specified: blood 4 weeks post-SBRT, at nephrectomy. Specified treatment: 15 Gy SBRT to primary tumor, nephrectomy 4 weeks later. Nephrectomy followed 15 Gy stereotactic body radiation by 4 weeks. This sample is part of a study of radiation and T cells in renal cell carcinoma. General study points: From baseline, blood top tumor clonotypes peaked at 2 weeks post-radiation. No pretreatment tumor biopsies were available for baseline clonotypes.

Sequencing was performed on blood, taken from a patient whose treatment included radiotherapy and nephrectomy. The sequence came from a woman aged 70 to 79 with renal cell carcinoma.

The CDR3, as DNA: TGTGCCAGCATTGGGGGGACTAGGGGCTATGAGCAGTTCTTC. Residues: CASIGGTRGYEQFF. The rearrangement uses TRBV28 and TRBJ2-1; 8 nucleotides line up with TRBD2. This CDR3 region has 14 residues. The V gene's germline CDR1 is MDHEN and CDR2 SYDVKM. The J segment lost 8 bases and the V segment lost 7 bases, leaving 10 bases of the junction unmatched.